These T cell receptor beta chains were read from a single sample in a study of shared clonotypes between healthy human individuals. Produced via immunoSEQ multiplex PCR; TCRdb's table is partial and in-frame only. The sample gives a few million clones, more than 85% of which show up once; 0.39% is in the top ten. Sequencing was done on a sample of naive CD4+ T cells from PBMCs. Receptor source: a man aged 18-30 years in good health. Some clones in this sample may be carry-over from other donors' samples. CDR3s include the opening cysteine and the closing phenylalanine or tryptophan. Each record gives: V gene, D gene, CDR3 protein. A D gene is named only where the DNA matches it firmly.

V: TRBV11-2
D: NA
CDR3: CASSRHEGTEAFF

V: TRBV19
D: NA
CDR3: CASSTPGAQGYGYTF

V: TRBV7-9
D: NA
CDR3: CASSIGGKLFF

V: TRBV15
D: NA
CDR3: CATSREGRGTEAFF

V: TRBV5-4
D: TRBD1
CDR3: CAGGTGAMNTEAFF

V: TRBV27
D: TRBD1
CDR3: CASSPDRWLYNGYTF

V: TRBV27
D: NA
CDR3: CASSFRQNNQPQHF

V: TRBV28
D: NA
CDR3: CASTFAGSHGEQYF

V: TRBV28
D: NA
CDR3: CASSYWGGYTEAFF

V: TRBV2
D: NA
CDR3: CASSQEHYEQYF

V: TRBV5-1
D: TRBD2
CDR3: CASSLAGTSGRASYEQYF

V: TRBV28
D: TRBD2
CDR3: CASSLPGRVETQYF

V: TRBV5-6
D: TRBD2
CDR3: CASSFGLAGDNEQYF

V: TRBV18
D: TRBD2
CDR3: CASLPGLARNEQFF

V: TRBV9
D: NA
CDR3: CASSPLGSSGNTIYF

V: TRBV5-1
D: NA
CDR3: CASSLEGEETQYF

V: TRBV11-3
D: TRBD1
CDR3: CASSLNPAGTGSTDTQYF

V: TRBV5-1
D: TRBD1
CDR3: CASSLTGQVGFNEQFF

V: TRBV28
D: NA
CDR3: CASSLVGPVTYEQYF

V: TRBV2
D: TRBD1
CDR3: CASVGQLSNQPQHF

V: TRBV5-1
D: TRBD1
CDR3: CASRGKGAGETQYF

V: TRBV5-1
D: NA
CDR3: CASSLARSPETQYF

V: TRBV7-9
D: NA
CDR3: CASSLNSDEQFF

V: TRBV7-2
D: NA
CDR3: CASSRDGSSYNEQFF

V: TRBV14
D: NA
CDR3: CASSQGMDEKLFF

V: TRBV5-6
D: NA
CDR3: CASSFGSGDGNTIYF

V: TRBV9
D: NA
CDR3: CASSLRDGFLYEQYF

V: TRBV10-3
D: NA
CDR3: CAISGDGQLRGYTF